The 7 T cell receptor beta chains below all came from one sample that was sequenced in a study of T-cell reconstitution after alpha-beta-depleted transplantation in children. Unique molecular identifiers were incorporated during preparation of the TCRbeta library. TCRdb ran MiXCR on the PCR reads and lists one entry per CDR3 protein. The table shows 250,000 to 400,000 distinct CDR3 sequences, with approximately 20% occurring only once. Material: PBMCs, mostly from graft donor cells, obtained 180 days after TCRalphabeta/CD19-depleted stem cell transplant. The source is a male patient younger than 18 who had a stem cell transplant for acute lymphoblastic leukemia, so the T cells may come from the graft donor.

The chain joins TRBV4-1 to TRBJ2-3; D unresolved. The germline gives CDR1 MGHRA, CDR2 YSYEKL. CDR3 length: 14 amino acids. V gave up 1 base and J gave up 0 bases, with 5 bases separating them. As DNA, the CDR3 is TGCGCCAGCAGCCAAGTCTTCAGCACAGATACGCAGTATTTT. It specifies CASSQVFSTDTQYF.

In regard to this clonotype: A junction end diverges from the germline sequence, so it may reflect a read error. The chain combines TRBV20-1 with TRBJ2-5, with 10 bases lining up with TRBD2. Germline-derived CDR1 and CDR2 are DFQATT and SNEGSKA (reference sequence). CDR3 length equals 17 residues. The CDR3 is CCALTTASGRRRETQYF. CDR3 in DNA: TGCTGTGCCCTGACCACGGCTAGCGGGAGACGGCGAGAGACCCAGTACTTC.

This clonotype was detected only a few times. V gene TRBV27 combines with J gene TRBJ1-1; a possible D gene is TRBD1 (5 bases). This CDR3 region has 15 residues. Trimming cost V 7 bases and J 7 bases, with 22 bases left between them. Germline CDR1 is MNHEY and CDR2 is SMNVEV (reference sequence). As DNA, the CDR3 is TGTGCCAGCAACCCCTCCTCAGGGCGCCCGAATGAAGCTTTCTTT. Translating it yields CASNPSSGRPNEAFF.

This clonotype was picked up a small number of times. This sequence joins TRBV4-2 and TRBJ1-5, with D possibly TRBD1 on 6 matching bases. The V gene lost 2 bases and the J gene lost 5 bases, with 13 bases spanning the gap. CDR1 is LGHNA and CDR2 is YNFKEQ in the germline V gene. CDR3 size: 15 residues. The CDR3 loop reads CASSQMVQGDQPQHF. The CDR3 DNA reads TGTGCCAGCAGCCAAATGGTACAGGGAGATCAGCCCCAGCATTTT.

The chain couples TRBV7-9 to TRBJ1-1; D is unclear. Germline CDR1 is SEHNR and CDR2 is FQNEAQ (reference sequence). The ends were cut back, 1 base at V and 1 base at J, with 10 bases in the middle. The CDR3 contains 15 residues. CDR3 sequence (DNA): TGTGCCAGCAGCTTAGGCGGGTCTGCGAACACTGAAGCTTTCTTT. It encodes CASSLGGSANTEAFF.

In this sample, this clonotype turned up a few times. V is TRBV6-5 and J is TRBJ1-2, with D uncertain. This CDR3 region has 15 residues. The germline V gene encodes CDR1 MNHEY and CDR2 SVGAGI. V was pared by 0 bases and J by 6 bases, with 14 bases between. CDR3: CASSYSVGSRDGYTF. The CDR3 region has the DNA TGTGCCAGCAGTTACTCGGTAGGGTCCCGTGATGGCTACACCTTC.

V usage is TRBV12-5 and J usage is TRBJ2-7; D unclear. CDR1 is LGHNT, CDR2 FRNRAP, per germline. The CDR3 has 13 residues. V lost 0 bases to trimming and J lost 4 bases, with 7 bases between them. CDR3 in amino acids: CASGLVPQYEQYF. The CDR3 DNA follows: TGTGCTAGTGGTTTGGTACCCCAATACGAGCAGTACTTC.